The 30 T cell receptor beta chains given below trace back to one sample, sequenced in a study of blood T cell repertoires in COVID-19. Here immunoSEQ multiplex PCR was the method, and the copy in TCRdb shows in-frame clones only, minus some. The repertoire includes about 330,000 clones, roughly 86% of them detected once, and roughly a tenth sits in the top ten. Specimen: peripheral blood. The receptors stem from a young man with COVID-19, enrolled during active disease.

V and J are TRBV20-1 and TRBJ1-5, with D possibly being TRBD1 (5 bases). The V end lost 3 bases, the J end lost 4 bases, and 7 bases lay between the germline ends. Germline-derived CDR1 and CDR2 are DFQATT and SNEGSKA (reference sequence). This CDR3 has 12 residues. CDR3 DNA sequence: TGCAGTGCTAGTAGACAGAATCAGCCCCAGCATTTT. Translating gives CSASRQNQPQHF.

V is TRBV5-1 and J is TRBJ2-2, with TRBD2 matching 12 bases. V shed 1 base and J 4 bases; nucleotides not matched to a gene: 2. This CDR3 contains 16 residues. From germline, CDR1 is SGHRS and CDR2 YFSETQ. CDR3 coding DNA: TGCGCCAGCAGCTTGCTAGCGGGAGGGCCCACCGGGGAGCTGTTTTTT. Its translation: CASSLLAGGPTGELFF.

This clone appeared once. CDR3 protein: CASSRGVGTEAFF. The CDR3, as DNA: TGTGCCAGCAGTCGCGGAGTGGGCACTGAAGCTTTCTTT. The J gene is TRBJ1-1, the V gene TRBV6-5; D ambiguous. The CDR3 is 13 residues long. Trimming shortened V by 5 bases and J by 4 bases, and 11 bases separated the two germline ends. The germline CDR1 and CDR2 sequences are MNHEY and SVGAGI.

V is TRBV19 and J is TRBJ1-1; D remains ambiguous. Trimming stripped 5 bases from V and 1 base from J, with 8 bases between. CDR3 size: 13 residues. Germline CDR1 LNHDA, CDR2 SQIVND (reference sequence). DNA of the CDR3: TGTGCCAGTAGTCCAGTTGCGAACACTGAAGCTTTCTTT. It yields the protein CASSPVANTEAFF. Using reference TRBV19 and TRBJ1-1 for the parts outside the CDR3, the full variable domain is DGGITQSPKYLFRKEGQNVTLSCEQNLNHDAMYWYRQDPGQGLRLIYYSQIVNDFQKGDIAEGYSVSREKKESFPLTVTSAQKNPTAFYLCASSPVANTEAFFGQGTRLTVV.

The gene calls are TRBV19 and TRBJ1-2, with 9 bases fitting TRBD1. In germline, CDR1 is LNHDA, CDR2 SQIVND (reference sequence). The CDR3 is 17 residues long. The V and J ends lost 6 bases and 4 bases, in that order; junction bases with no gene match: 15. The CDR3 DNA reads as TGTGCCAGTAGGACTACCTTCCAGGACAGGGGATCCTATGGCTACACCTTC. It yields the protein CASRTTFQDRGSYGYTF.

The rearrangement uses TRBV9 and TRBJ2-1; 10 nucleotides line up with TRBD1. This CDR3 comprises 15 residues. J gave up 6 bases and V 0 bases, and 3 bases lay outside the gene matches. Per germline, CDR1 SGDLS and CDR2 YYNGEE. This CDR3 reads CASSVVGTGANEQFF. The CDR3 DNA is TGTGCCAGCAGCGTAGTCGGGACAGGGGCCAATGAGCAGTTCTTC. Filled out from reference TRBV9 and TRBJ2-1, the complete variable domain reads DSGVTQTPKHLITATGQRVTLRCSPRSGDLSVYWYQQSLDQGLQFLIQYYNGEERAKGNILERFSAQQFPDLHSELNLSSLELGDSALYFCASSVVGTGANEQFFGPGTRLTVL.

J is TRBJ1-2 and V is TRBV14; 8 bases map to TRBD1. The germline V gene encodes CDR1 SGHDN and CDR2 FVKESK. The J segment lost 6 bases and the V segment lost 6 bases, leaving 12 bases of the junction unmatched. The CDR3 contains 15 residues. CDR3 DNA: TGTGCCAGCAGTTCATTACAGGGGGAGGTGGATGGCTACACCTTC. Protein sequence: CASSSLQGEVDGYTF. Together with reference TRBV14 and TRBJ1-2, the CDR3 gives the full variable domain: EAGVTQFPSHSVIEKGQTVTLRCDPISGHDNLYWYRRVMGKEIKFLLHFVKESKQDESGMPNNRFLAERTGGTYSTLKVQPAELEDSGVYFCASSSLQGEVDGYTFGSGTRLTVV.

The chain uses TRBV12-3 or TRBV12-4 and TRBJ2-5; perhaps TRBD1 as D (6 bases). Between the trimmed V and J ends, which lost 6 bases and 3 bases, there was a span of 11 bases. The CDR3 is 13 amino acids. The CDR3: CASSGQRKETQYF. CDR3 coding DNA: TGTGCCAGCAGCGGACAGAGGAAAGAGACCCAGTACTTC.

The chain couples TRBV7-2 to TRBJ2-3; TRBD1 aligns across 9 bases. The CDR3 contains 18 residues. Trimming took 5 bases from V and 1 from J; bases not matched to a gene: 13. Germline V CDR1 and CDR2: SGHTA, FQGNSA. CDR3 in DNA: TGTGCCAGCAGCCTATCTCAGGGGACAGGGTTCGGCACAGATACGCAGTATTTT. Encoded protein: CASSLSQGTGFGTDTQYF.

V gene TRBV7-3 combines with J gene TRBJ2-2; D might be TRBD2 (6 bases). The CDR3 is made up of 17 amino acids. V lost 5 bases and J 3 bases, leaving 19 bases between the germline ends. CDR1 and CDR2 from the germline V gene are SGHTA and FQGTGA. CDR3 amino acids: CASSPMEGHLDTGELFF. The CDR3 DNA sequence: TGTGCCAGCAGCCCCATGGAGGGGCACCTGGACACCGGGGAGCTGTTTTTT.

The chain employs TRBV4-2 and TRBJ2-1; 9 bases are shared with TRBD2. V lost 4 bases and J lost 5; bases outside the gene matches: 6. CDR1 and CDR2 from the germline V gene are LGHNA and YNFKEQ. This CDR3 has 15 amino acids. CDR3 coding DNA: TGTGCCAGCAGCCCCTCCAGCGGGGGGAACAATGAGCAGTTCTTC. As protein: CASSPSSGGNNEQFF.

CDR3 residues: CASSLPGQGSNEQFF. The DNA of the CDR3 is TGTGCCAGTAGTTTACCGGGACAGGGGAGCAATGAGCAGTTCTTC. The rearrangement uses TRBV19 and TRBJ2-1, with 10 bases matching TRBD1. V trimming: 5 bases; J trimming: 6 bases; junction bases outside the gene matches: 7. This CDR3 spans 15 amino acids. Germline loops: CDR1 LNHDA, CDR2 SQIVND (reference sequence).

The V gene is TRBV9, the J gene TRBJ2-7, with TRBD2 matching 13 bases. Germline-derived CDR1 and CDR2 are SGDLS and YYNGEE. The CDR3 sequence is 16 residues long. V lost 0 bases and J lost 6; bases outside the gene matches: 6. The CDR3, as DNA: TGTGCCAGCAGCGTAGGAACTAGCGGGAGGGATCCCGAGCAGTACTTC. Its translation is CASSVGTSGRDPEQYF.

A single count supports this clone. CDR3 region: CASSPRGLLPDTQYF. The CDR3 nucleotides read TGTGCCAGCAGCCCCCGGGGACTCCTTCCAGATACGCAGTATTTT. This chain links TRBV28 with TRBJ2-3, with D maybe TRBD2 (6 bases). Deletions cut 6 bases from V and 4 bases from J, with 17 bases between. Germline lookup yields CDR1 MDHEN and CDR2 SYDVKM. The CDR3 is 15 amino acids.

V usage is TRBV7-2 and J usage is TRBJ2-6, with a possible D match to TRBD2 (6 bases). V lost 6 bases and J 4 bases, leaving 22 bases between the germline ends. The CDR3 has 18 residues. Germline lookup yields CDR1 SGHTA and CDR2 FQGNSA. Here the CDR3 reads CASSNYGRGLLGANVLTF. CDR3 coding DNA: TGTGCCAGCAGTAATTACGGGCGGGGTCTTCTGGGGGCCAACGTCCTGACTTTC.

This clone was counted a single time. This chain uses TRBV5-1 with TRBJ2-5; 14 positions match TRBD2. This CDR3 has 16 residues. J gave up 4 bases and V 3 bases, and 5 bases lay outside the gene matches. Per germline, CDR1 SGHRS and CDR2 YFSETQ. In DNA form, the CDR3 reads TGCGCCAGCAGCTGGGAGGGGACTAGCGGGGGAGAGACCCAGTACTTC. Encoded protein: CASSWEGTSGGETQYF.

This chain joins TRBV6-4 and TRBJ1-5, with D perhaps matching TRBD1 (6 bases). With 0 bases removed from V and 0 bases from J, the gap between germline ends came to 18 bases. The CDR3 sequence is 19 residues long. The germline CDR1 and CDR2 sequences are MRHNA and SNTAGT. The CDR3 region has the DNA TGTGCCAGCAGTGACTCTCTTCCAGGGGCCCGTTATAGCAATCAGCCCCAGCATTTT. This sequence encodes CASSDSLPGARYSNQPQHF.

The rearrangement joins TRBV28 to TRBJ2-1, with 14 bases lining up with TRBD2. Germline V CDR1 and CDR2: MDHEN, SYDVKM. This CDR3 is 15 amino acids long. The V and J ends lost 6 bases and 8 bases, in that order; junction bases with no gene match: 6. CDR3 coding DNA: TGTGCCAGCAGCCCAATGGGACTAGCGGGAGATGAGCAGTTCTTC. Translated: CASSPMGLAGDEQFF.

The V gene is TRBV11-2, the J gene TRBJ2-1, with D unresolved. The CDR3 sequence is 17 residues long. Trimming removed 6 bases from V and 0 bases from J, with 18 bases in between. Germline-derived CDR1 and CDR2 are SGHAT and FQNNGV. The CDR3 reads CASRLSTLSVSYNEQFF. In nucleotides, the CDR3 is TGTGCCAGCAGATTGTCCACTCTGTCGGTCTCCTACAATGAGCAGTTCTTC.

The CDR3 DNA reads TGTGCCAGCAGCTTCCGGGACACAGATACGCAGTATTTT. This encodes CASSFRDTDTQYF. The chain links TRBV7-2 to TRBJ2-3, with D possibly TRBD2 on 5 matching bases. The CDR3 spans 13 residues. Per germline, CDR1 SGHTA and CDR2 FQGNSA. V lost 3 bases and J lost 2, with 6 bases in between.

Only one count was recorded for this clone. The chain has TRBV30 and TRBJ2-7; D might be TRBD2 (6 bases). The length of the CDR3 is 13 residues. The V and J ends lost 8 bases and 5 bases respectively, with 19 bases between them. Germline V gene lookup returns CDR1 GTSNPN and CDR2 SVGIG (reference sequence). CDR3 coding DNA: TGTGCCGGAATCCGGAGGGGTCGGAACGAGCAGTACTTC. Translated: CAGIRRGRNEQYF. Together with reference TRBV30 and TRBJ2-7, the CDR3 gives the full variable domain: SQTIHQWPATLVQPVGSPLSLECTVEGTSNPNLYWYRQAAGRGLQLLFYSVGIGQISSEVPQNLSASRPQDRQFILSSKKLLLSDSGFYLCAGIRRGRNEQYFGPGTRLTVT.

V and J are TRBV10-3 and TRBJ1-1, with D perhaps TRBD1 (5 bases). Germline lookup yields CDR1 ENHRY and CDR2 SYGVKD. Trimming left V 0 bases short and J 6 bases short, with 17 bases between. The CDR3 length is 16 residues. Here the CDR3 reads CAISESGGESMPEAFF. In DNA form, the CDR3 reads TGTGCCATCAGTGAGTCGGGGGGGGAAAGCATGCCTGAAGCTTTCTTT.

CDR3 sequence reads: CASSVGGGEGEKLFF. Written as DNA, the CDR3 is TGTGCCAGCAGCGTAGGAGGGGGCGAAGGTGAAAAACTGTTTTTT. The rearrangement links TRBV9 to TRBJ1-4, with 7 bases that match TRBD1. Germline CDR1 and CDR2: SGDLS and YYNGEE. CDR3 length: 15 amino acids. J gave up 7 bases and V 0 bases, and 6 bases lay outside the gene matches.

The chain links TRBV4-2 to TRBJ1-5; TRBD1 is a possible D gene (5 bases). Trimming removed 1 base at V and 5 bases at J, with 6 bases between. The V gene's germline CDR1 is LGHNA and CDR2 YNFKEQ. The CDR3 runs to 13 residues. CDR3 sequence (DNA): TGTGCCAGCAGCCAAGCCAGGGATCAGCCCCAGCATTTT. Protein: CASSQARDQPQHF.

The CDR3 reads CASSREGDTEAFF. The CDR3 nucleotides are TGTGCCAGTTCCCGGGAGGGGGACACTGAAGCTTTCTTT. The chain carries TRBV19 and TRBJ1-1; D perhaps matches TRBD1 (6 bases). CDR3 length equals 13 residues. The V gene's germline CDR1 is LNHDA and CDR2 SQIVND (reference sequence). Trimming shortened V by 8 bases and J by 3 bases, and 13 bases separated the two germline ends. Drawing the rest from reference TRBV19 and TRBJ1-1, the complete variable domain is DGGITQSPKYLFRKEGQNVTLSCEQNLNHDAMYWYRQDPGQGLRLIYYSQIVNDFQKGDIAEGYSVSREKKESFPLTVTSAQKNPTAFYLCASSREGDTEAFFGQGTRLTVV.

The sample holds a few counts of this clone. The rearrangement joins TRBV5-6 to TRBJ1-4, with a tentative D call TRBD1 (5 bases). V was cut by 4 bases and J by 11 bases, with 12 bases left in between. There are 12 residues in the CDR3. The germline V gene encodes CDR1 SGHDT and CDR2 YYEEEE. The CDR3 coding sequence is TGTGCCAGCAGCCCTGGGGGGGAGAAACTGTTTTTT. This sequence encodes CASSPGGEKLFF.

V gene TRBV7-2 combines with J gene TRBJ1-4; D gene uncertain. V was trimmed by 0 bases and J by 0 bases, leaving 5 bases between them. This CDR3 has 15 amino acids. The germline V gene has CDR1 SGHTA and CDR2 FQGNSA. The CDR3 spells CASSLAPSTNEKLFF. The CDR3 nucleotides read TGTGCCAGCAGCTTAGCTCCATCAACTAATGAAAAACTGTTTTTT.

The J gene is TRBJ1-1, the V gene TRBV2; 7 nucleotides match TRBD1. Germline lookup yields CDR1 SNHLY and CDR2 FYNNEI. The J segment lost 4 bases and the V segment lost 4 bases, leaving 9 bases of the junction unmatched. This CDR3 is built from 15 residues. This CDR3 is CASSGRVRGPTEAFF. The CDR3 coding sequence is TGTGCCAGCAGTGGAAGGGTAAGGGGGCCCACTGAAGCTTTCTTT.

The V call is TRBV29-1, the J call TRBJ2-1; D gene ambiguous. Trimming left V 4 bases short and J 2 bases short, with 12 bases between. The CDR3 is 14 amino acids. Germline assignment: CDR1 SQVTM and CDR2 ANQGSEA. CDR3 in amino acids: CSVAPRLAYNEQFF. The CDR3 nucleotides read TGCAGCGTTGCCCCAAGGCTAGCCTACAATGAGCAGTTCTTC.

This clone was counted only a few times. The chain's CDR3 is CASSIGLAGGSAGDEQFF. The CDR3 bases are TGTGCCAGTAGTATTGGGCTAGCGGGAGGCTCGGCGGGGGATGAGCAGTTCTTC. The rearrangement joins TRBV19 to TRBJ2-1; 11 bases line up with TRBD2. The V gene's germline CDR1 is LNHDA and CDR2 SQIVND (reference sequence). The length of the CDR3 is 18 residues. J was trimmed by 8 bases and V by 3 bases; bases with no gene match: 15.